Each of the 10 T cell receptor beta chains below was sequenced from the same sample in a study of spatial heterogeneity in lung cancer. TCRdb re-derived calls from the 5' RACE reads in MiXCR, one entry per CDR3 protein. The data contain around 75,000 distinct CDR3 sequences, less than 15% of them singletons. Time point noted: sample taken at primary tumor resection. Whole RNA was taken from tumor, nontumor lung or frozen PBMC; it was then sequenced unsorted. The input for sequencing was PBMCs, taken at surgery. All receptors derive from a male donor with early-stage non-small cell lung cancer.

This chain connects TRBV20-1 to TRBJ1-1, with D tentatively TRBD1 (6 bases). V was pared by 5 bases and J by 3 bases, with 10 bases between. This CDR3 comprises 12 residues. CDR1 and CDR2 (germline): DFQATT, SNEGSKA (reference sequence). The CDR3 here is CSAFRQDTEAFF. The DNA for the CDR3 is TGCAGTGCTTTCCGACAGGACACTGAAGCTTTCTTT.

The sample holds a few counts of this clonotype. The CDR3, as DNA: TGTGCCAGCAGATCCTCCGGGACTACCTACGAGCAGTACTTC. It yields the protein CASRSSGTTYEQYF. The chain uses TRBV6-5 and TRBJ2-7, with 7 bases fitting TRBD2. Germline assignment: CDR1 MNHEY and CDR2 SVGAGI. The CDR3 length is 14 residues. V lost 6 bases to trimming and J lost 2 bases; unmatched junction nucleotides: 7.

Only one count was recorded for this clonotype. The genes are TRBV27 and TRBJ2-7, with 8 bases that match TRBD2. The CDR3 runs to 17 residues. The junction had 9 bases not matched to a gene; V was cut back by 2 bases and J by 0 bases. Looked up from germline, CDR1 is MNHEY and CDR2 is SMNVEV (reference sequence). For the CDR3, the DNA is TGTGCCAGCAGTTTAAAGGGAGACGGGGGGGACTCCTACGAGCAGTACTTC. Protein product: CASSLKGDGGDSYEQYF.

This rearrangement joins TRBV29-1 to TRBJ2-7; D gene unclear. V gave up 0 bases and J gave up 1 base, with 4 bases separating them. Germline V lookup: CDR1 SQVTM, CDR2 ANQGSEA. This CDR3 has 12 amino acids. In DNA, the CDR3 is TGCAGCGTTGAAGACCCTTCCTACGAGCAGTACTTC. It yields the protein CSVEDPSYEQYF.

The CDR3 DNA follows: TGTGCCAGCACCTACCGGGCAAAAGGAGGCAATCAGCCCCAGCATTTT. Translating it yields CASTYRAKGGNQPQHF. The chain joins TRBV19 to TRBJ1-5; D uncertain. The CDR3 length is 16 residues. V was pared by 9 bases and J by 2 bases, with 20 bases between. In germline, CDR1 is LNHDA, CDR2 SQIVND (reference sequence).

The CDR3 loop reads CASSWQQTTDTQYF. The CDR3, as DNA: TGTGCCAGCAGTTGGCAACAAACCACAGATACGCAGTATTTT. V gene TRBV12-3 or TRBV12-4 combines with J gene TRBJ2-3, with D uncertain. The V and J ends lost 4 bases and 2 bases respectively, with 10 bases between them. The CDR3 covers 14 residues.

A few counts support this clonotype. The chain couples TRBV20-1 to TRBJ2-6; 10 nucleotides agree with TRBD2. This CDR3 is built from 16 residues. V shed 4 bases and J 4 bases; nucleotides not matched to a gene: 7. CDR1 is DFQATT, CDR2 SNEGSKA, per germline (reference sequence). Here the CDR3 reads CSATLAGVAGANVLTF. The CDR3 bases are TGCAGTGCTACCCTAGCGGGAGTGGCGGGGGCCAACGTCCTGACTTTC.

The rearrangement uses TRBV5-4 and TRBJ1-1; D is uncertain. This CDR3 is 13 amino acids long. Germline loops: CDR1 SGHNT, CDR2 YYREEE (reference sequence). Between the trimmed V and J ends, which lost 2 bases and 8 bases, there was a span of 13 bases. The CDR3 here is CASSFGQSREAFF. For the CDR3, the DNA is TGTGCCAGCAGCTTTGGGCAGTCGAGAGAAGCTTTCTTT. Drawing the rest from reference TRBV5-4 and TRBJ1-1, the complete variable domain is ETGVTQSPTHLIKTRGQQVTLRCSSQSGHNTVSWYQQALGQGPQFIFQYYREEENGRGNFPPRFSGLQFPNYSSELNVNALELDDSALYLCASSFGQSREAFFGQGTRLTVV.

This clonotype was seen a few times. The rearrangement joins TRBV7-9 to TRBJ1-1; 9 bases match TRBD1. CDR3 length: 14 residues. With V trimmed by 6 bases and J by 4 bases, 6 bases remained unmatched. Germline values: CDR1 SEHNR, CDR2 FQNEAQ (reference sequence). Here the CDR3 DNA reads TGTGCCAGCAGTGCCGGGACAGGGTCCACTGAAGCTTTCTTT. Its translation: CASSAGTGSTEAFF.

The V gene is TRBV5-1, the J gene TRBJ2-1; D is undetermined. Trimming took off 0 bases at V and 5 bases at J, with 9 bases between the two ends. This CDR3 has 14 residues. The germline V gene encodes CDR1 SGHRS and CDR2 YFSETQ. In DNA, the CDR3 is TGCGCCAGCAGCTTGGGGAGTCGCAACAATGAGCAGTTCTTC. Translating it yields CASSLGSRNNEQFF.